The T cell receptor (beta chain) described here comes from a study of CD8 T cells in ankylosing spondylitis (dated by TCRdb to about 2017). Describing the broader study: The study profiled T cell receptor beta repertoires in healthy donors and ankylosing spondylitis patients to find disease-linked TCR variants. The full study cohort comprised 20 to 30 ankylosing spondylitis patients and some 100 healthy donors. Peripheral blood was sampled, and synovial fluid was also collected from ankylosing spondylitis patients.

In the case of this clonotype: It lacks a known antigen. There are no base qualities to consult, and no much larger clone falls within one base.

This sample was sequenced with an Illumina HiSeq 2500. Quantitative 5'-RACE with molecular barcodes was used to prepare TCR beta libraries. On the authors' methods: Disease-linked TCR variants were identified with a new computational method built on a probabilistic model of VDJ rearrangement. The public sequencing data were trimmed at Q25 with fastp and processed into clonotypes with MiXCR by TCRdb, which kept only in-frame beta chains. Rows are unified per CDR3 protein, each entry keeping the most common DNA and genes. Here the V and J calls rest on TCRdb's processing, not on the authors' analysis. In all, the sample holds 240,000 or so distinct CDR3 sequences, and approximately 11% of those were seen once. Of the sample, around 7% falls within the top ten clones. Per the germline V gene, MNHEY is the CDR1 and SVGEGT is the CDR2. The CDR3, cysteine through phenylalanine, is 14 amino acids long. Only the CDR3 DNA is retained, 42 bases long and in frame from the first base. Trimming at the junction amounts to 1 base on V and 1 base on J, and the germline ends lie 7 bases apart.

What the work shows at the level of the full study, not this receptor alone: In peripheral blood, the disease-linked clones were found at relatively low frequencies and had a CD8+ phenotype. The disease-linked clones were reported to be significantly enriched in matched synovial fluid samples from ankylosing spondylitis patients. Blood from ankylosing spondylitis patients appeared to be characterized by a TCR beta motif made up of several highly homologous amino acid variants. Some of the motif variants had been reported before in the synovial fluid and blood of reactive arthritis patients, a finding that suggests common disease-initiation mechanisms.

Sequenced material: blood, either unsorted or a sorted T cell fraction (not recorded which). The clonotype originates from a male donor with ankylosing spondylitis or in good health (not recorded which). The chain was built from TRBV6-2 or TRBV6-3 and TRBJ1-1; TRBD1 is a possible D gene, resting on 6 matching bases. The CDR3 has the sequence CASSYLTGNTEAFF. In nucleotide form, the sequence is TGTGCCAGCAGTTACTTGACAGGGAACACTGAAGCTTTCTTT.